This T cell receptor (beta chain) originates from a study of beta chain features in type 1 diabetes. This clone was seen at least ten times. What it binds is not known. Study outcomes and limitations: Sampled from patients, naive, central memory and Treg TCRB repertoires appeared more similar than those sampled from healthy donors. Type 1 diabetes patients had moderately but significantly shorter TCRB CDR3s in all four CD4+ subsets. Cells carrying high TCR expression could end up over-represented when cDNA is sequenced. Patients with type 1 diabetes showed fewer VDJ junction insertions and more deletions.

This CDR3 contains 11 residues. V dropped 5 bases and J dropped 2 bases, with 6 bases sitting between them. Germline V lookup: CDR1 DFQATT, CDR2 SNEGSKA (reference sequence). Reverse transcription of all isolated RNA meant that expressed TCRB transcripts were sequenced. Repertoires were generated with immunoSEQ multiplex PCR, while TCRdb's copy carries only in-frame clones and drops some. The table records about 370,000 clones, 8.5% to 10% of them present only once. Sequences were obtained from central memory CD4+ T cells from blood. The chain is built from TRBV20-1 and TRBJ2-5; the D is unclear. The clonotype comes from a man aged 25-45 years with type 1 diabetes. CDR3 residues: CSARHQETQYF. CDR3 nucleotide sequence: TGCAGTGCTCGCCATCAAGAGACCCAGTACTTC.